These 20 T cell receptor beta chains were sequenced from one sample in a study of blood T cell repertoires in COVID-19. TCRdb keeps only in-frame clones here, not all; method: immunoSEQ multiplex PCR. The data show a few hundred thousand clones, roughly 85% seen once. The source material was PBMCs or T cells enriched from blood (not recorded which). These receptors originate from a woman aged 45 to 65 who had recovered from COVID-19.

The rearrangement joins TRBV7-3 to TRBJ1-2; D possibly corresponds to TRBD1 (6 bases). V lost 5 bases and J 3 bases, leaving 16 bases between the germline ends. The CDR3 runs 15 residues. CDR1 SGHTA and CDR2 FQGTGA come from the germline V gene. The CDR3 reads CASSPHTGPDYGYTF. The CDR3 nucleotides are TGTGCCAGCAGCCCCCATACAGGGCCAGACTATGGCTACACCTTC.

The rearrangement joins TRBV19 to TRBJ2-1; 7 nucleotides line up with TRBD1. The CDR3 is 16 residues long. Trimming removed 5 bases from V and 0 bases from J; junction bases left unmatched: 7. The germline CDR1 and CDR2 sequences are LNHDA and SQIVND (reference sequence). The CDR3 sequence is CASSGADRHSYNEQFF. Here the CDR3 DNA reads TGTGCCAGTAGTGGGGCGGACAGGCACTCCTACAATGAGCAGTTCTTC.

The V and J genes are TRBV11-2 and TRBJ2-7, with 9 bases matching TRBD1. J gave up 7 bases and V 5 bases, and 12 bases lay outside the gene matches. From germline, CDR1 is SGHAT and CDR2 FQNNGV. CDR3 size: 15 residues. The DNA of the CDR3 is TGTGCCAGCAGCCCCCGGGACAGGGCTTTGGGGGAGCAGTACTTC. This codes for CASSPRDRALGEQYF.

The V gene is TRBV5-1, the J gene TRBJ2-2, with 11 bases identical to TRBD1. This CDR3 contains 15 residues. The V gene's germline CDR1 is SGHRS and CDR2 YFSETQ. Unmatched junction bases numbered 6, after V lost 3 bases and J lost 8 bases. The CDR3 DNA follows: TGCGCCAGCAGCTGGGACAGGGGGAGTTCAGGGGAGCTGTTTTTT. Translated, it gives CASSWDRGSSGELFF.

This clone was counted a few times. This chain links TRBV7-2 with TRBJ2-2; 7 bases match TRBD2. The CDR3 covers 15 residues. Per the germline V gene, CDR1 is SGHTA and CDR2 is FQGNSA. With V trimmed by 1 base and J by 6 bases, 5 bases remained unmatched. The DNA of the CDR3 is TGTGCCAGCAGCTTAGGTTCTGGGAGGGCCGGGGAGCTGTTTTTT. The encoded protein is CASSLGSGRAGELFF.

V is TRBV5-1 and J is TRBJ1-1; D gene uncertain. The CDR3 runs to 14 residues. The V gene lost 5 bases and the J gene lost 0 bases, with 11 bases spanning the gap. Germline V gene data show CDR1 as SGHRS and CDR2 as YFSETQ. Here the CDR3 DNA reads TGCGCCAGCAGTGTTTCGGTGTTGAACACTGAAGCTTTCTTT. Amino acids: CASSVSVLNTEAFF.

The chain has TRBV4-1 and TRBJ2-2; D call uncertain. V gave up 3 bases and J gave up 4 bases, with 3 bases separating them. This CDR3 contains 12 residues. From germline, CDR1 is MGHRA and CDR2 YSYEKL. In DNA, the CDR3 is TGCGCCAGCAGCCACGGCACCGGGGAGCTGTTTTTT. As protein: CASSHGTGELFF.

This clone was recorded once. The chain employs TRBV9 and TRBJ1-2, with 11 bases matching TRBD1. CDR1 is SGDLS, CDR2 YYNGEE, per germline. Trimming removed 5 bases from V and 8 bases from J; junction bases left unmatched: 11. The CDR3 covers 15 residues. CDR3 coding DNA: TGTGCCAGCAGACCTTACGGGACAGGGGGTTGGGGCTACACCTTC. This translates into CASRPYGTGGWGYTF.

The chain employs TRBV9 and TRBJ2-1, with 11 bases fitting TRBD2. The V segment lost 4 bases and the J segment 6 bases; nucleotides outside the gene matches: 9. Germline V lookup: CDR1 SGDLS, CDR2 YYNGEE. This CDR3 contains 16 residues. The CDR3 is CASSPTVAGGRNEQFF. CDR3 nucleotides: TGTGCCAGCAGCCCGACGGTAGCGGGAGGGCGCAATGAGCAGTTCTTC.

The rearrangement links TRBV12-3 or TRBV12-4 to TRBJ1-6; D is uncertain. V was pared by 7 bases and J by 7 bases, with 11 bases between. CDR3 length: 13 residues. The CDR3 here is CASTLTGNSPLHF. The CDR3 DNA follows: TGTGCCAGCACCTTGACGGGGAATTCACCCCTCCACTTT.

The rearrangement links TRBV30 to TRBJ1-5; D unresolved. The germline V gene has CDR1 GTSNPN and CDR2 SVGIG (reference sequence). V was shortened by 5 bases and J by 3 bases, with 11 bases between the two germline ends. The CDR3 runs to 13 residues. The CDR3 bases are TGTGCCTGGGGACTTCCTCCCAATCAGCCCCAGCATTTT. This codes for CAWGLPPNQPQHF.

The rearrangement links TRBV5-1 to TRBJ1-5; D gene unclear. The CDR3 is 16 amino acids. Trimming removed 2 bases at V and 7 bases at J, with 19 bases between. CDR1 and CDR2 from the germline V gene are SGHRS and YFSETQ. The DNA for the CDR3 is TGCGCCAGCAGCTTAAAGGCGGTAGTGGAAGGCCAGCCCCAGCATTTT. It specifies CASSLKAVVEGQPQHF.

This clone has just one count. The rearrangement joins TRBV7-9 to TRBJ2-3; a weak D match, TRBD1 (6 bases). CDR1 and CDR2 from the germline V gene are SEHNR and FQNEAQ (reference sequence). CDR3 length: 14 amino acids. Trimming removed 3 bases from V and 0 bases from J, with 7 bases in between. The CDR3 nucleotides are TGTGCCAGCAGCTTCACAGGGAGCACAGATACGCAGTATTTT. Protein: CASSFTGSTDTQYF.

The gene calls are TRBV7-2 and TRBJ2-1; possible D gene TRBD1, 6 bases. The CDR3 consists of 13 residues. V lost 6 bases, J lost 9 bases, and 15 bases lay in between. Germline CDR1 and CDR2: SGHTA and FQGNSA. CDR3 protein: CASSYTGSGEQFF. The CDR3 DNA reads TGTGCCAGCAGTTATACAGGGTCCGGTGAGCAGTTCTTC. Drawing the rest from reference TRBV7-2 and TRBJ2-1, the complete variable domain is GAGVSQSPSNKVTEKGKDVELRCDPISGHTALYWYRQSLGQGLEFLIYFQGNSAPDKSGLPSDRFSAERTGGSVSTLTIQRTQQEDSAVYLCASSYTGSGEQFFGPGTRLTVL.

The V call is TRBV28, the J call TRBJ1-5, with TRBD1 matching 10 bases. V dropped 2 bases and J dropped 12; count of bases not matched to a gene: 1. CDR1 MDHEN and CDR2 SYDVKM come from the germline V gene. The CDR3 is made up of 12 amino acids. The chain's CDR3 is CASSLRDRGQHF. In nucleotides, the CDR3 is TGTGCCAGCAGTTTAAGGGACAGGGGCCAGCATTTT. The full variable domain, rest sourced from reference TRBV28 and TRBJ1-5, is DVKVTQSSRYLVKRTGEKVFLECVQDMDHENMFWYRQDPGLGLRLIYFSYDVKMKEKGDIPEGYSVSREKKERFSLILESASTNQTSMYLCASSLRDRGQHFGDGTRLSIL.

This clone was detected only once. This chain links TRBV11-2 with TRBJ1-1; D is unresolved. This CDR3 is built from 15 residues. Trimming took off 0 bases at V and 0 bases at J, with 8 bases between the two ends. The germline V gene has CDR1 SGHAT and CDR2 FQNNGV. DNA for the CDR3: TGTGCCAGCAGCTTAGATGGGCAACTGAACACTGAAGCTTTCTTT. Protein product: CASSLDGQLNTEAFF.

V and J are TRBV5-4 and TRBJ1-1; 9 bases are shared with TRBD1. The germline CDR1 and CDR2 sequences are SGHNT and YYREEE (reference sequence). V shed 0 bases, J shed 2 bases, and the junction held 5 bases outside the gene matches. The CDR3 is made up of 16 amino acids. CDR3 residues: CASSLGTGEDNTEAFF. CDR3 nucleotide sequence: TGTGCCAGCAGCTTGGGGACAGGGGAAGATAACACTGAAGCTTTCTTT.

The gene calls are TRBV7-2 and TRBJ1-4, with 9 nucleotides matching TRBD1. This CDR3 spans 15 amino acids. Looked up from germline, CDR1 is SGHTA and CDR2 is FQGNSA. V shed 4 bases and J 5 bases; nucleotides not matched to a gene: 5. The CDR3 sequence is CASSSGTGPNEKLFF. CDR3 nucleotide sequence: TGTGCCAGCAGCTCGGGGACAGGGCCAAATGAAAAACTGTTTTTT.

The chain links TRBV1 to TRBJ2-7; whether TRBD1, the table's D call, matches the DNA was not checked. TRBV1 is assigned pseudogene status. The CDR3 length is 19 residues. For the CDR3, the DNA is TGCACCAGCAGCCAATACCCGGGACAGGGGGATAAGATCCCCTACGAGCAGTACTTC. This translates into CTSSQYPGQGDKIPYEQYF.

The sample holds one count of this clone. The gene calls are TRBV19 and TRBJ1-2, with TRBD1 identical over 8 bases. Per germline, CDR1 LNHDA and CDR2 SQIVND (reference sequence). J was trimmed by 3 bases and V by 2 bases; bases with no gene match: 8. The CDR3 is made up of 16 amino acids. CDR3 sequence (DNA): TGTGCCAGTAGTATACCAGGGACAGGCGACTACTATGGCTACACCTTC. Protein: CASSIPGTGDYYGYTF.